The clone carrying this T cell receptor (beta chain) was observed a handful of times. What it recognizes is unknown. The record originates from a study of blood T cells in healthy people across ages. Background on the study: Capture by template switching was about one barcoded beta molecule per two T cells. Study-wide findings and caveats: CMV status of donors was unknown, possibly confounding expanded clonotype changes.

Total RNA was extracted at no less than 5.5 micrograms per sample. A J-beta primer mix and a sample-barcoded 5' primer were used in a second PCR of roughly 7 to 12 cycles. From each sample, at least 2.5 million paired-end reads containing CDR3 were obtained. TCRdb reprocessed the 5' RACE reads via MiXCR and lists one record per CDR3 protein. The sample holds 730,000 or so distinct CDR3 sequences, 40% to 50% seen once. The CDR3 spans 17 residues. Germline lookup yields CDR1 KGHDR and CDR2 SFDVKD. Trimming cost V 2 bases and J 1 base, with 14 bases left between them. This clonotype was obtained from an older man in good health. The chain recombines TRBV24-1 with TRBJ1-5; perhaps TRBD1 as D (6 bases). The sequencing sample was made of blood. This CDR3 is CATSDWRGTGSNQPQHF. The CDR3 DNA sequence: TGTGCCACCAGTGATTGGAGGGGCACAGGGAGCAATCAGCCCCAGCATTTT.